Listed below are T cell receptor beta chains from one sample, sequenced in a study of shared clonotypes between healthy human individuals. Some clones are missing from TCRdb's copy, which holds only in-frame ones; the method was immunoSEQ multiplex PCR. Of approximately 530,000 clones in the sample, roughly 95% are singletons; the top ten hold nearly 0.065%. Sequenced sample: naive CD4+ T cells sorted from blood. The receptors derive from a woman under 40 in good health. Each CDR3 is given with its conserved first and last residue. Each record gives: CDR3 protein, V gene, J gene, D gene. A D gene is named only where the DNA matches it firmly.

CDR3 protein: CASSKGGASVLSDTQYF
V gene: TRBV21-1
J gene: TRBJ2-3
D gene: NA

CDR3 protein: CASSLGSGGPRGYTF
V gene: TRBV5-1
J gene: TRBJ1-2
D gene: NA

CDR3 protein: CASSSDRVYGYTF
V gene: TRBV6-5
J gene: TRBJ1-2
D gene: TRBD1

CDR3 protein: CASSYSGGIQETQYF
V gene: TRBV6-6
J gene: TRBJ2-5
D gene: NA

CDR3 protein: CASSLSQPGELFF
V gene: TRBV11-2
J gene: TRBJ2-2
D gene: NA

CDR3 protein: CASSFPGGVGEPAEQYF
V gene: TRBV28
J gene: TRBJ2-7
D gene: TRBD1

CDR3 protein: CASSLQGSGNTIYF
V gene: TRBV5-6
J gene: TRBJ1-3
D gene: NA

CDR3 protein: CASIRTSGSGTQYF
V gene: TRBV19
J gene: TRBJ2-3
D gene: TRBD2

CDR3 protein: CASRRGTVAANYGYTF
V gene: TRBV5-6
J gene: TRBJ1-2
D gene: NA

CDR3 protein: CASSIAGLAHYEQYF
V gene: TRBV19
J gene: TRBJ2-7
D gene: TRBD2

CDR3 protein: CASSPPTEYNEQFF
V gene: TRBV28
J gene: TRBJ2-1
D gene: NA

CDR3 protein: CATQGPGSSYNSPLHF
V gene: TRBV28
J gene: TRBJ1-6
D gene: NA

CDR3 protein: CASSEQRIEAFF
V gene: TRBV6-1
J gene: TRBJ1-1
D gene: NA